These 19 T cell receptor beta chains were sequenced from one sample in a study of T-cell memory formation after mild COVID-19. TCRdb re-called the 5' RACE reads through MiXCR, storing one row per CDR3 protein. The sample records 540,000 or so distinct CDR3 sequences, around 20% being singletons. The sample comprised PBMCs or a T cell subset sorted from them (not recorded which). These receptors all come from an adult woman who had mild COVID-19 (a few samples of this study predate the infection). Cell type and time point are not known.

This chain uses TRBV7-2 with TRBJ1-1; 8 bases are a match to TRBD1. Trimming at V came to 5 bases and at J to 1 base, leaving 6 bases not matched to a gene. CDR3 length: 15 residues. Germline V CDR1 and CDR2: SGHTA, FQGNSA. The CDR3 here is CASSRRTGPNTEAFF. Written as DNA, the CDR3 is TGTGCCAGCAGCCGCCGGACAGGGCCGAACACTGAAGCTTTCTTT.

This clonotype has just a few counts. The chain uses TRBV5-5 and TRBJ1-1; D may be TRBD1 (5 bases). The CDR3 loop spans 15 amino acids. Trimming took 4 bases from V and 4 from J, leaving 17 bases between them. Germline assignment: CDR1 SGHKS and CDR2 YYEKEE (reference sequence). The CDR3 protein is CASSRIGGLGTEAFF. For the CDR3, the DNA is TGTGCCAGCAGCCGTATCGGGGGTCTGGGCACTGAAGCTTTCTTT.

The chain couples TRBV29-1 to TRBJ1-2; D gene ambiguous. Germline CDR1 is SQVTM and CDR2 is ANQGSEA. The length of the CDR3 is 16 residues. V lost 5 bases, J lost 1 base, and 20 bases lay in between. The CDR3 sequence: CSVPRAAGRNNYGYTF. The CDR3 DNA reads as TGCAGCGTTCCCCGCGCAGCTGGGAGAAATAACTATGGCTACACCTTC.

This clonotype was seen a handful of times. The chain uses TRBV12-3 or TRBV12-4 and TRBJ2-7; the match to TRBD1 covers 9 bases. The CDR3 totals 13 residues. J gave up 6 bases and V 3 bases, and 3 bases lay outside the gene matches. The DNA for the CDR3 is TGTGCCAGCAGTTTTACAGGGGGCGGCGAGCAGTACTTC. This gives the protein CASSFTGGGEQYF.

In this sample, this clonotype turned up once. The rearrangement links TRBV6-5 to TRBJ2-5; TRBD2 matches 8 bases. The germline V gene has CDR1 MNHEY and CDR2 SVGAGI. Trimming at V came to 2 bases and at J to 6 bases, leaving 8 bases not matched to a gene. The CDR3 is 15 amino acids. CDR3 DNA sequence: TGTGCCAGCAGTTACGGAGGGACTAGAGAGAAGACCCAGTACTTC. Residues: CASSYGGTREKTQYF.

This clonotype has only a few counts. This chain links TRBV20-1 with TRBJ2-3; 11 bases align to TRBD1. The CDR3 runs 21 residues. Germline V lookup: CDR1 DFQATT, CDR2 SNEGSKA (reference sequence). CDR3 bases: TGCAGGCGAAGCCGGAAAGTCGGACAGGGGGCGCGGGGCAAGGGCACAGATACGCAGTATTTT. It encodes CRRSRKVGQGARGKGTDTQYF.

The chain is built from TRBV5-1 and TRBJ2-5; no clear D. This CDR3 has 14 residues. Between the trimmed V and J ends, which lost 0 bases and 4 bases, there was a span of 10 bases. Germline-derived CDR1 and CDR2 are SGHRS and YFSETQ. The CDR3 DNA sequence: TGCGCCAGCAGCTTGGGCAGTTCAGGAGAGACCCAGTACTTC. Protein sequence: CASSLGSSGETQYF.

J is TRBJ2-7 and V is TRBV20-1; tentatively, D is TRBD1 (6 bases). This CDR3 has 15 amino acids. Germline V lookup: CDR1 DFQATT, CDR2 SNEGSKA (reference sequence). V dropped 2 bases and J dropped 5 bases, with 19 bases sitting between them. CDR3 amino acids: CSARQGNRDNNEQYF. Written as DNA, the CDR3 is TGCAGTGCTAGACAGGGGAACAGGGACAACAACGAGCAGTACTTC.

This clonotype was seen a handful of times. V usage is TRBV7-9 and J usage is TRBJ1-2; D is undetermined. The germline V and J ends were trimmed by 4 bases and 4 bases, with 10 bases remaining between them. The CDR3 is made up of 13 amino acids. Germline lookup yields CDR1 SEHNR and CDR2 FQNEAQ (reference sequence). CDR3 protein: CASSSQDAYGYTF. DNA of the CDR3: TGTGCCAGCAGCTCACAAGATGCCTATGGCTACACCTTC.

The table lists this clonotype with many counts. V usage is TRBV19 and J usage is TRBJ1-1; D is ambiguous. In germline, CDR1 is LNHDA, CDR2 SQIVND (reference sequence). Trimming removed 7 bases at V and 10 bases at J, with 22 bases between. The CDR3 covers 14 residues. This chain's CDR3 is CASIPPGRPSGAFF. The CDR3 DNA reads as TGTGCCAGTATACCCCCGGGCCGACCTTCAGGAGCTTTCTTT.

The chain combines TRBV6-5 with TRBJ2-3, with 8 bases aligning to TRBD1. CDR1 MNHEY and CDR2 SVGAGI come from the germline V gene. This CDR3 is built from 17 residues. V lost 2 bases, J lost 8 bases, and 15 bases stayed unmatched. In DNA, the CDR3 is TGTGCCAGCAGTTACCCCGTGCAGGGGGCGCGCGGGGCTACGCAGTATTTT. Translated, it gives CASSYPVQGARGATQYF.

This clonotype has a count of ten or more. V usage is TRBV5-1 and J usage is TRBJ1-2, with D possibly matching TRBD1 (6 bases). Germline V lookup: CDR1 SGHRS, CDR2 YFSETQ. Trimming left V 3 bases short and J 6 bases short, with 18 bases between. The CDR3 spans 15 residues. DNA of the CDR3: TGCGCCAGCAGCTCGAGTCAGGGGTCTCTTAATGGCTACACCTTC. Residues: CASSSSQGSLNGYTF.

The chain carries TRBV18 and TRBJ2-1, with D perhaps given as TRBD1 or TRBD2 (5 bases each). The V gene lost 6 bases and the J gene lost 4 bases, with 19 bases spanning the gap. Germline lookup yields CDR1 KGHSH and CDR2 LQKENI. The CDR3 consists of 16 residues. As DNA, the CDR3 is TGTGCCAGCTCCCTCACCCAGGGCGCGGGTTACAATGAGCAGTTCTTC. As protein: CASSLTQGAGYNEQFF.

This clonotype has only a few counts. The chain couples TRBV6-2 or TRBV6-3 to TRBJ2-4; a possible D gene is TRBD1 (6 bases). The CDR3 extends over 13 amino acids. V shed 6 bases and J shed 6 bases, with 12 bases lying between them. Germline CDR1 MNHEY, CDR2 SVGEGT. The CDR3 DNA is TGTGCCAGCAGCTCGGGACACAGAAACATTCAGTACTTC. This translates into CASSSGHRNIQYF.

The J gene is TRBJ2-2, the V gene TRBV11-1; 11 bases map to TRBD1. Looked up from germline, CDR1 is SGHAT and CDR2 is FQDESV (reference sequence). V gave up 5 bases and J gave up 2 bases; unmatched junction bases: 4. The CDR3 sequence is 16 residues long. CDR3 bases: TGTGCCAGCAGCCCTCGGACAGGGGGCAACACCGGGGAGCTGTTTTTT. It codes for CASSPRTGGNTGELFF.

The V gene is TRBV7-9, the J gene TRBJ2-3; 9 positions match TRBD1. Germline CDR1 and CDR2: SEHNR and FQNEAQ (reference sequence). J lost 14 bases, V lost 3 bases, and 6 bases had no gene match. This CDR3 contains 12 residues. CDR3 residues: CASSLGQGLTYF. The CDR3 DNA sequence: TGTGCCAGCAGCTTGGGACAGGGTCTAACGTATTTT.

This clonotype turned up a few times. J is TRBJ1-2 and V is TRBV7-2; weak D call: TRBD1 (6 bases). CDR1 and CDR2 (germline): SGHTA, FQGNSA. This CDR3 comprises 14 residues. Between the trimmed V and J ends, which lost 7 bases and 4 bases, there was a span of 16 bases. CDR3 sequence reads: CASTPGGQVYGYTF. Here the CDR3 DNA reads TGTGCCAGCACGCCCGGGGGGCAGGTCTATGGCTACACCTTC.

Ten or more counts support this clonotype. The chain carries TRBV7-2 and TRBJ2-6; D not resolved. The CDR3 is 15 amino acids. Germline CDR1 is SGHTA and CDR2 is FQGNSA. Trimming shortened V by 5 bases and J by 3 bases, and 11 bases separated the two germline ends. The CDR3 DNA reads TGTGCCAGCAGCCCAGGAAGTGGTGGGGCCAACGTCCTGACTTTC. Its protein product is CASSPGSGGANVLTF.

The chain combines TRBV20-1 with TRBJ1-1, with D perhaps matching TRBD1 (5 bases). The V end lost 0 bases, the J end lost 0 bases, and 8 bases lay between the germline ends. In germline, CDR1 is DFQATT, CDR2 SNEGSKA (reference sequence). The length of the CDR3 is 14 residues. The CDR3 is CSAREGVVNTEAFF. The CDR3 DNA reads TGCAGTGCTAGAGAGGGGGTGGTGAACACTGAAGCTTTCTTT.